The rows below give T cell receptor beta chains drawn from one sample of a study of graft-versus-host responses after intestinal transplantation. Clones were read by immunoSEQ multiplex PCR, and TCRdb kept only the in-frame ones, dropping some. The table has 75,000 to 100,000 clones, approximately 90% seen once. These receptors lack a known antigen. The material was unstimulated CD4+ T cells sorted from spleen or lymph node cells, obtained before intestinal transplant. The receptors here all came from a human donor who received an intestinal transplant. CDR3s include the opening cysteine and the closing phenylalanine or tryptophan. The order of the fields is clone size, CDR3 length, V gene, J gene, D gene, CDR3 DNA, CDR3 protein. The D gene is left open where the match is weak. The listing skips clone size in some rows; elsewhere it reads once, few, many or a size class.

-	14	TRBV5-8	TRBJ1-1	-	TGTGCCAGCAGCAGGCTGCAGCGGAACACTGAAGCTTTCTTT	CASSRLQRNTEAFF
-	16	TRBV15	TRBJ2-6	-	TGTGCCACCAGCAGTAACAGGGTTTCTGGGGCCAACGTCCTGACTTTC	CATSSNRVSGANVLTF
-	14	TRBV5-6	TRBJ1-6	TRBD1	TGTGCCAGCAGCCCGACAGGGTATGAATCACCCCTCCACTTT	CASSPTGYESPLHF
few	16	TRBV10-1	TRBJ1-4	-	TGCGCCAGCGCCTTCCCCCCCAGGGCAACTAATGAAAAACTGTTTTTT	CASAFPPRATNEKLFF
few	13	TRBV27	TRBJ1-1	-	TGTGCCAGCAGTCTCTTCGGGAACACTGAAGCTTTCTTT	CASSLFGNTEAFF
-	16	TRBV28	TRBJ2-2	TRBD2	TGTGCCAGCAGTTTGGGGGGACTACTGGCGTCCGGGGAGCTGTTTTTT	CASSLGGLLASGELFF
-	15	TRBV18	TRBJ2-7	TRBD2	TGTGCCAGCTCACCTGGGACTAGCTTCTCGGGGGAGCAGTACTTC	CASSPGTSFSGEQYF
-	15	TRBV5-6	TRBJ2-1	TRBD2	TGTGCCAGCAGCGCGGGACTAGGGTCCTACAATGAGCAGTTCTTC	CASSAGLGSYNEQFF
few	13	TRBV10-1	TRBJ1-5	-	TGCGCCAGCAGTGGACAGGCAAATCAGCCCCAGCATTTT	CASSGQANQPQHF
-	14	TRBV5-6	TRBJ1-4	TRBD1	TGTGCCAGCAGCCGTGACAGGGGGAATGAAAAACTGTTTTTT	CASSRDRGNEKLFF
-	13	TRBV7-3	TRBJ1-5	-	TGTGCCAGCAGCTTAATGGGAGGCCAGCCCCAGCATTTT	CASSLMGGQPQHF
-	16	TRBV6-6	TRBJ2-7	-	TGTGCCAGCAGCGGGATTCGGGGGATTGTAGCCTACGAGCAGTACTTC	CASSGIRGIVAYEQYF
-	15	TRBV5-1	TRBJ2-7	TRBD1	TGCGTCAGCAGCTTGGTAGGGCAGGGGGTACTCCGGCAGTACTTC	CVSSLVGQGVLRQYF
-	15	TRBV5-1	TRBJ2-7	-	TGCGCCAGCAGCCCCCGGGACTCACGGCTCTACGAGCAGTACTTC	CASSPRDSRLYEQYF
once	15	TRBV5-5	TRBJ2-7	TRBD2	TGTGCCAGCAGTTGGGGGGGGAGGGGCTCCTACGAGCAGTACTTC	CASSWGGRGSYEQYF
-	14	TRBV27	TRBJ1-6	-	TGTGCCAGCCGATCCCGGGACAAGCATTCACCCCTCCACTTT	CASRSRDKHSPLHF
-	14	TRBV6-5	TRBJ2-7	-	TGTGCCAGCAATAGCGGTCCGTTCCTGGACGAGCAGTACTTC	CASNSGPFLDEQYF
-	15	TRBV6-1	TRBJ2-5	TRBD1	TGTGCCAGCAGTGAAGTCGTGAGGGGGCGAGAGACCCAGTACTTC	CASSEVVRGRETQYF
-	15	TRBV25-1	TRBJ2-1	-	TGTGCCAGCAGTGAATGGGAGAGCTCCTACAATGAGCAGTTCTTC	CASSEWESSYNEQFF
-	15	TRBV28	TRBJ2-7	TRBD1	TGTGCCAGCAGTCTACCCGGGACAGGAGCTTACGAGCAGTACTTC	CASSLPGTGAYEQYF
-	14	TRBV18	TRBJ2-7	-	TGTGCCAGCTCACCAGTTGCAGGAAAGAGCGAGCAGTACTTC	CASSPVAGKSEQYF
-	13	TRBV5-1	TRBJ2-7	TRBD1	TGCGCCAGCAGCTGGGACAGGTTCGGCGAGCAGTACTTC	CASSWDRFGEQYF
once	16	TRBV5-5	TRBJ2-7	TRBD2	TGTGCCAGCAGCTCTACAATGACTAGCCACTCCTACGAGCAGTACTTC	CASSSTMTSHSYEQYF
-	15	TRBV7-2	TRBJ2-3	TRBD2	TGTGCCAGCAGCTTAAACGGGGGGGCTGTAGATACGCAGTATTTT	CASSLNGGAVDTQYF
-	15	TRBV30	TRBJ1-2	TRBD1	TGTGCCTGGAGTACCAACCCGGACAGGAGCTATGGCTACACCTTC	CAWSTNPDRSYGYTF
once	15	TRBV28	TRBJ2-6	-	TGTGCCAGCAGTGGCAGGGGCGCGGGGGCCAACGTCCTGACTTTC	CASSGRGAGANVLTF
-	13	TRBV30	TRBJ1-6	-	TGTGCCTGGAGTGTAGTCCTTAGTTCACCCCTCCACTTT	CAWSVVLSSPLHF
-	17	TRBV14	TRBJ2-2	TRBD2	TGTGCCAGCAGCCAAGAATGGCTAGCGGGAGACACCGGGGAGCTGTTTTTT	CASSQEWLAGDTGELFF
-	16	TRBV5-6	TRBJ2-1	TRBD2	TGTGCCAGCAGCTTGATGGGACTAGCGGGAGTTGATGAGCAGTTCTTC	CASSLMGLAGVDEQFF
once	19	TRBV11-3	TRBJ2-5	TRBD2	TGTGCCAGCAGCTTAGACCCACCGGGACTAGCGGGGGGGATTGAGACCCAGTACTTC	CASSLDPPGLAGGIETQYF
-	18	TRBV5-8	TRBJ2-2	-	TGTGCCAGCAGCCACACCGAGACTAGGTTTAGCGCGCCCGGGGAGCTGTTTTTT	CASSHTETRFSAPGELFF